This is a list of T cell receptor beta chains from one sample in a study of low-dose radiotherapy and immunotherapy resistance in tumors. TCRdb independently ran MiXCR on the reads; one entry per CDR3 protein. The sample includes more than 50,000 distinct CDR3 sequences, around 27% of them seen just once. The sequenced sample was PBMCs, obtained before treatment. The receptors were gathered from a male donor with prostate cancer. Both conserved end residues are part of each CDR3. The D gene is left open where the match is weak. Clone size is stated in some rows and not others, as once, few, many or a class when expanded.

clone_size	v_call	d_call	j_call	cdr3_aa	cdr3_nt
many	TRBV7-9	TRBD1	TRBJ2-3	CASSLTRDRGRDTQYF	TGTGCCAGCAGCTTAACCCGGGACAGGGGTAGAGATACGCAGTATTTT
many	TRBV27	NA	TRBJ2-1	CASSFRTDNEQFF	TGTGCCAGCAGTTTCAGAACAGACAATGAGCAGTTCTTC
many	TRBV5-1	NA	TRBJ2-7	CASALRQGVNEQYF	TGCGCCAGCGCATTAAGGCAGGGTGTAAACGAGCAGTACTTC
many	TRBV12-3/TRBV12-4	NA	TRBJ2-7	CASSFGGYEQYF	TGTGCCAGCAGTTTTGGCGGCTACGAGCAGTACTTC
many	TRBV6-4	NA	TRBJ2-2	CASSDSINTGELFF	TGTGCCAGCAGTGACTCTATTAACACCGGGGAGCTGTTTTTT
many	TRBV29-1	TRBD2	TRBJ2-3	CSVGVAGGTDTQYF	TGCAGCGTTGGAGTAGCGGGGGGCACAGATACGCAGTATTTT
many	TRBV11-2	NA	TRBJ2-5	CASSLEASGRETQYF	TGTGCCAGCAGCTTAGAAGCGAGCGGACGAGAGACCCAGTACTTC
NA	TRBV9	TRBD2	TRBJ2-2	CASSVVASGTGELFF	TGTGCCAGCAGCGTAGTTGCTAGCGGGACCGGGGAGCTGTTTTTT
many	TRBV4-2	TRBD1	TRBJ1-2	CASSQEATTGNYGYTF	TGTGCCAGCAGCCAAGAAGCCACGACAGGGAACTATGGCTACACCTTC
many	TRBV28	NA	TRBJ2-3	CASSLLGQKFTDTQYF	TGTGCCAGCAGTTTATTAGGACAGAAGTTCACAGATACGCAGTATTTT
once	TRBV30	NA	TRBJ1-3	CAFDGSGNTIYF	TGTGCCTTTGACGGCTCTGGAAACACCATATATTTT
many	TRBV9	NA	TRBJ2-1	CASSVEQGTYNEQFF	TGTGCCAGCAGCGTAGAACAGGGCACCTACAATGAGCAGTTCTTC
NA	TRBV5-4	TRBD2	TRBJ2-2	CASSLLGRGGTGELFF	TGTGCCAGCAGCCTGCTGGGTCGCGGGGGCACCGGGGAGCTGTTTTTT
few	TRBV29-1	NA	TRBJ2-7	CSVGKGGEQYF	TGCAGCGTAGGAAAGGGGGGCGAGCAGTACTTC
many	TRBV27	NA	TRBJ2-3	CASSSSVSTDTQYF	TGTGCCAGCAGTTCTAGCGTTAGCACAGATACGCAGTATTTT
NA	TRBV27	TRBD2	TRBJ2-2	CASSFLAGVTGELFF	TGTGCCAGCAGTTTCTTAGCGGGAGTCACCGGGGAGCTGTTTTTT
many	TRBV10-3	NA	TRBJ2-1	CAISEGYNNEQFF	TGTGCCATCAGTGAGGGGTATAACAATGAGCAGTTCTTC
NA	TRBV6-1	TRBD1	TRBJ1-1	CASSRQGAVNTEAFF	TGTGCCAGCAGTAGACAGGGGGCGGTGAACACTGAAGCTTTCTTT
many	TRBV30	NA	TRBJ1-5	CAWSPGPTGQPQHF	TGTGCCTGGAGCCCCGGCCCTACCGGTCAGCCCCAGCATTTT
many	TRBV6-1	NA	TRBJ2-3	CASSEVPGGVGTDTQYF	TGTGCCAGCAGTGAAGTGCCCGGTGGGGTGGGCACAGATACGCAGTATTTT
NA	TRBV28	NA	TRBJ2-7	CASVLDIGGNEQYF	TGTGCCAGCGTCCTGGACATAGGCGGCAACGAGCAGTACTTC
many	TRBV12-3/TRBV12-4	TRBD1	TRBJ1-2	CASSLAGQGSASAF	TGTGCCAGCAGTTTGGCGGGACAGGGGTCCGCCAGCGCCTTC
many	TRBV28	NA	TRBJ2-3	CASSLGQGTSDTQYF	TGTGCCAGCAGTTTAGGTCAGGGGACGTCAGATACGCAGTATTTT
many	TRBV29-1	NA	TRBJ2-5	CSVVTYQETQYF	TGCAGCGTAGTCACGTACCAAGAGACCCAGTACTTC
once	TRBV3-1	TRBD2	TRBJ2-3	CASSGGLAGATDTQYF	TGTGCCAGCAGCGGGGGACTAGCGGGGGCCACAGATACGCAGTATTTT
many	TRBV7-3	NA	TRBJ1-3	CASSEGQPGNTIYF	TGTGCCAGCAGCGAAGGACAGCCTGGAAACACCATATATTTT
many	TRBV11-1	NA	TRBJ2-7	CASSLERQVYEQYF	TGTGCCAGCAGCTTAGAGCGGCAGGTCTACGAGCAGTACTTC